This T cell receptor (beta chain) was recorded in a study of cytomegalovirus exposure and HLA in healthy donors. Researchers ran the PCR with 60 Vbeta and 13 Jbeta primers. Profiled with immunoSEQ multiplex PCR; TCRdb holds only in-frame clones, not every one. The sample has 150,000 to 200,000 clones; about 81% are singletons. Germline lookup yields CDR1 SGDLS and CDR2 YYNGEE. This CDR3 has 16 amino acids. The V gene lost 3 bases and the J gene lost 0 bases, with 13 bases spanning the gap. This TCR came from a woman aged 50 to 60 in good health and CMV-seropositive. The V gene is TRBV9, the J gene TRBJ1-3; D is ambiguous. Sequenced: PBMCs. The DNA of the CDR3 is TGTGCCAGCAGCGGACGAACAGTTGTCTCTGGAAACACCATATATTTT. Amino acids: CASSGRTVVSGNTIYF.